The 24 T cell receptor beta chains below come from one sample, sequenced in a study of control samples from healthy donors and cancer patients. Clones were sequenced by immunoSEQ multiplex PCR, and TCRdb holds only the in-frame ones, with some missing. The sample includes fewer than 95,000 clones, 91% of them seen just once. Input material: blood. These receptors were taken from a man in his thirties or forties in good health.

The rearrangement joins TRBV7-9 to TRBJ1-1; D ambiguous. Germline assignment: CDR1 SEHNR and CDR2 FQNEAQ (reference sequence). The CDR3 consists of 15 residues. V lost 4 bases and J 1 base, leaving 13 bases between the germline ends. CDR3 DNA sequence: TGTGCCAGCAGCTCCCCTCGGACGGCGAACACTGAAGCTTTCTTT. This codes for CASSSPRTANTEAFF.

The gene calls are TRBV2 and TRBJ1-6; no clear D gene. Per the germline V gene, CDR1 is SNHLY and CDR2 is FYNNEI. The CDR3 covers 16 residues. Trimming took 4 bases from V and 7 from J, leaving 17 bases between them. The CDR3 region is CASSVSGGPNNSPLHF. The CDR3 DNA follows: TGTGCCAGCAGTGTGTCCGGCGGGCCGAACAATTCACCCCTCCACTTT.

This rearrangement joins TRBV6-6 to TRBJ2-7; the match to TRBD2 covers 10 bases. V lost 4 bases and J lost 3; bases outside the gene matches: 6. The CDR3 extends over 15 amino acids. CDR1 is MNHNY, CDR2 SVGAGI, per germline (reference sequence). The CDR3 DNA follows: TGTGCCAGCAGTTCGGAAGCGGGAGGGTACTACGAGCAGTACTTC. This encodes CASSSEAGGYYEQYF.

The V and J genes are TRBV4-3 and TRBJ2-2, with D tentatively TRBD2 (5 bases). The CDR3 runs to 17 residues. The V gene's germline CDR1 is LGHNA and CDR2 YSLEER. V was trimmed by 0 bases and J by 3 bases, leaving 14 bases between them. The CDR3 bases are TGCGCCAGCAGCCAAGAGCTAGGGAGTGGGGACACCGGGGAGCTGTTTTTT. It yields the protein CASSQELGSGDTGELFF.

The rearrangement uses TRBV10-3 and TRBJ2-7, with D uncertain. The V and J ends lost 11 bases and 3 bases respectively, with 5 bases between them. Germline V gene sequence: CDR1 ENHRY, CDR2 SYGVKD. This CDR3 spans 9 amino acids. DNA for the CDR3: TGTGCCGGGTTCTACGAGCAGTACTTC. Translating gives CAGFYEQYF.

The gene calls are TRBV10-1 and TRBJ2-1; TRBD2 agrees at 10 bases. Germline-derived CDR1 and CDR2 are WNHNN and SYGVQD (reference sequence). This CDR3 spans 16 amino acids. V was pared by 4 bases and J by 9 bases, with 12 bases of the junction left unmatched. The chain's CDR3 is CASSGIGLAGEGEQFF. CDR3 bases: TGCGCCAGCAGTGGGATCGGGCTAGCGGGAGAGGGTGAGCAGTTCTTC.

This chain uses TRBV5-5 with TRBJ1-3; no reliable D call. Germline V CDR1 and CDR2: SGHKS, YYEKEE (reference sequence). CDR3 length: 16 amino acids. V was shortened by 5 bases and J by 2 bases, with 17 bases between the two germline ends. The CDR3 region is CASSPGEWWAGNTIYF. CDR3 coding DNA: TGTGCCAGCAGTCCTGGGGAGTGGTGGGCTGGAAACACCATATATTTT.

The chain is built from TRBV7-9 and TRBJ1-3; 7 bases are shared with TRBD1. Germline V gene sequence: CDR1 SEHNR, CDR2 FQNEAQ (reference sequence). With 2 bases clipped from V and 4 bases from J, the junction kept 5 bases outside the gene matches. The CDR3 has 15 residues. The CDR3 DNA sequence: TGTGCCAGCAGCTTACTGACAGGGCTAGGAAACACCATATATTTT. Its protein product is CASSLLTGLGNTIYF.

This rearrangement joins TRBV9 to TRBJ2-3; 14 bases agree with TRBD2. The germline gives CDR1 SGDLS, CDR2 YYNGEE. The CDR3 is made up of 16 amino acids. Unmatched junction bases numbered 2, after V lost 0 bases and J lost 5 bases. The CDR3 sequence is CASSVGTSGGIDTQYF. CDR3 nucleotide sequence: TGTGCCAGCAGCGTAGGGACTAGCGGGGGGATAGATACGCAGTATTTT.

V and J are TRBV7-8 and TRBJ1-1; TRBD1 is a possible D gene (5 bases). The CDR3 runs 14 residues. Germline V gene lookup returns CDR1 SGHVS and CDR2 FQNEAQ. Between the trimmed V and J ends, which lost 1 base and 5 bases, there was a span of 11 bases. CDR3 DNA sequence: TGTGCCAGCAGCTTAGGGCAGGGTTGGACTGAAGCTTTCTTT. Translation gives CASSLGQGWTEAFF.

The chain combines TRBV14 with TRBJ1-2; D remains unclear. V was cut by 3 bases and J by 2 bases, with 7 bases left in between. This CDR3 spans 13 amino acids. Germline V lookup: CDR1 SGHDN, CDR2 FVKESK. The CDR3 nucleotides read TGTGCCAGCAGCCAGGGTCTCAACTATGGCTACACCTTC. Protein: CASSQGLNYGYTF.

The chain carries TRBV28 and TRBJ2-1, with 9 positions matching TRBD1. The CDR3 sequence is 14 residues long. CDR1 is MDHEN, CDR2 SYDVKM, per germline. V trimming: 7 bases; J trimming: 8 bases; junction bases outside the gene matches: 9. The CDR3 DNA sequence: TGTGCCAGCATTGCCGGGACAGGGTTGGATGAGCAGTTCTTC. This gives the protein CASIAGTGLDEQFF.

About this clone: A junction end diverges from the germline sequence, so it may reflect a read error. This chain uses TRBV7-2 with TRBJ1-4; D is unresolved. CDR1 is SGHTA and CDR2 is FQGNSA in the germline V gene. The CDR3 extends over 15 amino acids. CDR3 coding DNA: TGTGCCAGCAGCGTAGCCCCCGCGACTAATGAAAAACTGTTTTTT. Amino acids: CASSVAPATNEKLFF.

This rearrangement joins TRBV10-3 to TRBJ2-2; 7 bases map to TRBD2. Losses at the gene ends were 7 bases for V and 5 bases for J; bases not matched to a gene: 16. In germline, CDR1 is ENHRY, CDR2 SYGVKD. The CDR3 is 17 amino acids. The CDR3 spells CAITGAGWGTGTGELFF. CDR3 coding DNA: TGTGCCATCACGGGAGCGGGATGGGGGACTGGGACCGGGGAGCTGTTTTTT.

In this sample, this clone turned up once. This chain connects TRBV30 to TRBJ2-1; 9 nucleotides align to TRBD2. Germline loops: CDR1 GTSNPN, CDR2 SVGIG (reference sequence). The CDR3 consists of 16 residues. Unmatched junction bases numbered 11, after V lost 0 bases and J lost 8 bases. CDR3 in DNA: TGTGCCTGGAGTGTACTCGCGCGGGGGGGCGACGATGAGCAGTTCTTC. Its protein is CAWSVLARGGDDEQFF.

The chain carries TRBV13 and TRBJ2-1, with 7 bases that match TRBD1. Germline V lookup: CDR1 PRHDT, CDR2 FYEKMQ (reference sequence). This CDR3 has 18 amino acids. V trimming: 2 bases; J trimming: 5 bases; junction bases outside the gene matches: 15. The CDR3 DNA follows: TGTGCCAGCAGCTTATACGGGACAGTCTCCTACATAGACAATGAGCAGTTCTTC. Protein sequence: CASSLYGTVSYIDNEQFF.

This sequence joins TRBV6-2 or TRBV6-3 and TRBJ2-1, with 9 bases that match TRBD2. The trim removed 4 bases at V and 1 base at J, leaving 5 bases unmatched. The CDR3 extends over 16 amino acids. CDR1 MNHEY and CDR2 SVGEGT come from the germline V gene. This CDR3 reads CASSSVLAGSYNEQFF. The DNA for the CDR3 is TGTGCCAGCAGTTCAGTACTAGCGGGTTCCTACAATGAGCAGTTCTTC.

CDR3 in amino acids: CASSIAGTVYGYTF. The CDR3 bases are TGTGCCAGTAGTATAGCGGGGACAGTCTATGGCTACACCTTC. The chain has TRBV19 and TRBJ1-2, with 7 bases lining up with TRBD1. CDR1 LNHDA and CDR2 SQIVND come from the germline V gene (reference sequence). After removal of 1 base from V and 4 bases from J, the junction contained 3 bases not matched to a gene. This CDR3 comprises 14 residues.

The V and J genes are TRBV5-1 and TRBJ1-1; D remains unclear. Germline lookup yields CDR1 SGHRS and CDR2 YFSETQ. This CDR3 spans 15 amino acids. Trimming shortened V by 5 bases and J by 1 base, and 15 bases separated the two germline ends. CDR3 nucleotide sequence: TGCGCCAGCAGGGGTAAAGGGTATGGGAACACTGAAGCTTTCTTT. Encoded protein: CASRGKGYGNTEAFF. Drawing the rest from reference TRBV5-1 and TRBJ1-1, the complete variable domain is KAGVTQTPRYLIKTRGQQVTLSCSPISGHRSVSWYQQTPGQGLQFLFEYFSETQRNKGNFPGRFSGRQFSNSRSEMNVSTLELGDSALYLCASRGKGYGNTEAFFGQGTRLTVV.

This clone was detected only once. The V gene is TRBV14, the J gene TRBJ1-3; D call uncertain. Germline V gene lookup returns CDR1 SGHDN and CDR2 FVKESK. The germline V and J ends were trimmed by 5 bases and 4 bases, with 9 bases remaining between them. This CDR3 comprises 13 residues. Written as DNA, the CDR3 is TGTGCCAGCAGCAGACATGGCGGAAACACCATATATTTT. Protein: CASSRHGGNTIYF.

This clone was detected once. The chain has TRBV20-1 and TRBJ1-1, with no clear D. The V end was cut by 0 bases, the J end by 12 bases, with 11 bases between. CDR3 size: 11 residues. The germline CDR1 and CDR2 sequences are DFQATT and SNEGSKA (reference sequence). As DNA, the CDR3 is TGCAGTGCTAGAGAGGGGAGGTTGACTTTCTTT. This encodes CSAREGRLTFF.

The rearrangement uses TRBV6-4 and TRBJ2-7; D may be TRBD2 (6 bases). The germline V gene encodes CDR1 MRHNA and CDR2 SNTAGT. Trimming shortened V by 9 bases and J by 4 bases, and 10 bases separated the two germline ends. This CDR3 has 11 amino acids. The CDR3: CARGGVYEQYF. For the CDR3, the DNA is TGTGCCAGGGGGGGTGTTTACGAGCAGTACTTC.

The genes are TRBV12-3 or TRBV12-4 and TRBJ1-6; the D is unclear. The CDR3 extends over 13 amino acids. With 3 bases removed from V and 7 bases from J, the gap between germline ends came to 7 bases. CDR3 amino acids: CASSFSGNSPLHF. CDR3 DNA sequence: TGTGCCAGCAGTTTTTCCGGAAATTCACCCCTCCACTTT.

V usage is TRBV25-1 and J usage is TRBJ1-2; 9 nucleotides align to TRBD1. The V gene's germline CDR1 is MGHDK and CDR2 SYGVNS. This CDR3 has 13 residues. With 6 bases clipped from V and 5 bases from J, the junction kept 4 bases outside the gene matches. The CDR3 nucleotides are TGTGCCAGCAGCCGGGACAGGGCATATGGCTACACCTTC. It translates to CASSRDRAYGYTF.